This T cell receptor (beta chain) was identified during a study of blood T cell repertoires in COVID-19. Turning to the study itself: From T cells, B-cell-depleted T cells, or PBMCs came the material, which was cDNA or gDNA.

The germline CDR1 and CDR2 sequences are SGHNT and YYREEE (reference sequence). The CDR3 is 15 amino acids. Germline trimming cut 4 bases from V and 1 base from J; bases unmatched to any gene: 7. Profiling relied on immunoSEQ multiplex PCR, and the TCRdb table lists in-frame clones only, not all of them. The top ten hold 3.5% to 5% of the sample, which has a few hundred thousand clones, around 80% seen once. V gene TRBV5-4 combines with J gene TRBJ1-1; TRBD1 aligns across 7 bases. The source material was PBMCs or T cells enriched from blood (not recorded which). This sequence originates from a man aged 30 to 45 with acute COVID-19. In DNA form, the CDR3 reads TGTGCCAGCAGCGGACGAACAGGGGCGAACACTGAAGCTTTCTTT. Its translation is CASSGRTGANTEAFF.